This note documents a single T cell receptor (beta chain) sequence. This sample was included in a study of blood T cell repertoires in COVID-19. The wider study: Samples of COVID-19 (acute and convalescent) were obtained from the United States, Italy and Spain. Sources were T cells, B-cell-depleted T cells, or PBMCs; the material itself was cDNA or gDNA.

This CDR3 spans 15 amino acids. V lost 2 bases to trimming and J lost 1 base; unmatched junction nucleotides: 4. Germline V gene lookup returns CDR1 SGHTA and CDR2 FQGTGA. Original analysis: By means of reference gene primer amplification, nucleated cell counts were estimated. TCRdb's copy holds only in-frame clones and misses some; the assay was immunoSEQ multiplex PCR. The V and J calls and the clone size are those of that table, but D and trimming were determined from the DNA. The sample shows approximately 150,000 clones, about 92% of them seen only once. This clonotype was sampled from a human donor in a cohort sampled during active COVID-19. Sequencing was carried out using peripheral blood. The rearrangement joins TRBV7-3 to TRBJ2-5, with 7 bases lining up with TRBD1. The CDR3: CASSLLGTAQETQYF. CDR3 DNA: TGTGCCAGCAGCTTACTGGGGACAGCCCAAGAGACCCAGTACTTC.